This TCR beta chain was captured in a study of neurological immune-mediated disorders. Study-level points and caveats: Phylogenetic grouping assigned the repertoires of 18 of 34 multiple sclerosis patients to a single related-CDR3 cluster, which may represent a signature. The study found no CDR3 amino acid sequences shared by expanded clones across subjects, suggesting private repertoires in all groups.

Concerning this clonotype itself: Its antigen is as yet unknown. A read error may be the cause here, since a much bigger clone is one base away.

In every sequencing run, more than 190 million TCR-beta sequences were generated from 15-18 subjects. TCRdb processed the 5' RACE reads anew with MiXCR; each CDR3 protein has one entry. In the table there are around 130,000 distinct CDR3 sequences, about 3.4% of which are singletons. Per germline, CDR1 SGHVS and CDR2 FQNEAQ. The CDR3 runs to 14 residues. V lost 5 bases, J lost 5 bases, and 12 bases lay in between. The clonotype was recovered from a woman younger than 45 with multiple sclerosis. The chain recombines TRBV7-8 with TRBJ2-2; the D is unclear. The sample taken for sequencing was PBMCs. In nucleotides, the CDR3 is TGTGCCAGCAGCCCCGGAAAGGGAACCGGGGAGCTGTTTTTT. Translation gives CASSPGKGTGELFF.